Below are 15 T cell receptor beta chains sequenced from a single sample in a study of T cells in Graves' hyperthyroidism and ophthalmopathy (dated by TCRdb to the late 2010s). Preparation of the library involved multiplex PCR. The instrument was an Illumina HiSeq 2000. The TCR beta CDR3 regions were amplified from the RNA transcripts. For the first round of RT-PCR on the TCR CDR3, the HTBI primer set was used together with the Qiagen OneStep RT-PCR kit. Through fastp at Q25 and MiXCR, TCRdb rebuilt clones from the public reads, retaining in-frame beta chains. Each entry merges the rows of one CDR3 protein and shows their most common DNA and genes. This sample holds a few hundred thousand distinct CDR3 sequences; about 18% were observed only once. The ten most abundant clones make up 44% of the sample. Sequenced: blood. These receptors were obtained from a man in his forties with Graves' hyperthyroidism.

Concerning this clonotype itself: A junction end diverges from the germline sequence, so it may reflect a read error. This sequence joins TRBV7-7 and TRBJ2-1; D not resolved. The CDR3 sequence is 15 residues long. Per germline, CDR1 SSHAT and CDR2 FNYEAQ (reference sequence). CDR3 coding DNA: TGTGCTAGCAGCGCCTCCCCCAGCTCCTACAATGAGCAGTTCTTC. Translation gives CASSASPSSYNEQFF. Looking up the rest from reference TRBV7-7 and TRBJ2-1 gives the full variable domain: GAGVSQSPRYKVTKRGQDVTLRCDPISSHATLYWYQQALGQGPEFLTYFNYEAQPDKSGLPSDRFSAERPEGSISTLTIQRTEQRDSAMYRCASSASPSSYNEQFFGPGTRLTVL.

This clonotype was recorded only once. A clone one base away is much larger, so this may be a read error. The CDR3 sequence: CASSLYRVLGHNEQFF. The CDR3 nucleotides read TGTGCCAGCAGCTTATACAGGGTTCTTGGTCACAATGAGCAGTTCTTC. V is TRBV5-6 and J is TRBJ2-1; TRBD1 might be the D (6 bases). The CDR3 extends over 16 amino acids. V was clipped by 2 bases and J by 5 bases, with 17 bases between them. Germline V CDR1 and CDR2: SGHDT, YYEEEE. Based on the CDR3 plus reference TRBV5-6 and TRBJ2-1, the full variable domain is DAGVTQSPTHLIKTRGQQVTLRCSPKSGHDTVSWYQQALGQGPQFIFQYYEEEERQRGNFPDRFSGHQFPNYSSELNVNALLLGDSALYLCASSLYRVLGHNEQFFGPGTRLTVL.

In this sample, this clonotype turned up many times. The rearrangement uses TRBV27 and TRBJ1-5; no clear D. Germline V CDR1 and CDR2: MNHEY, SMNVEV (reference sequence). This CDR3 has 16 amino acids. Trimming took off 5 bases at V and 0 bases at J, with 14 bases between the two ends. The CDR3 nucleotides are TGTGCCAGCAGTCGCAAGGGAGTCTATAGCAATCAGCCCCAGCATTTT. This codes for CASSRKGVYSNQPQHF.

This sequence joins TRBV6-2 or TRBV6-3 and TRBJ1-2; no reliable D call. Germline lookup yields CDR1 MNHEY and CDR2 SVGEGT. The ends were cut back, 1 base at V and 0 bases at J, with 9 bases in the middle. The CDR3 contains 15 residues. CDR3 sequence (DNA): TGTGCCAGCAGTTACTGGCGGGATTCTAACTATGGCTACACCTTC. Translation: CASSYWRDSNYGYTF.

The V call is TRBV5-4, the J call TRBJ1-5; the D is unclear. Trimming took 3 bases from V and 8 from J, leaving 9 bases between them. The CDR3 sequence is 12 residues long. Per the germline V gene, CDR1 is SGHNT and CDR2 is YYREEE (reference sequence). CDR3 DNA sequence: TGTGCCAGCAGCTCACCCTCTGAGCCCCAGCATTTT. This encodes CASSSPSEPQHF.

This clonotype was recorded at least ten times. The chain joins TRBV11-2 to TRBJ2-4; D uncertain. Germline V lookup: CDR1 SGHAT, CDR2 FQNNGV. This CDR3 contains 14 residues. V was clipped by 4 bases and J by 0 bases, with 7 bases between them. The CDR3 loop reads CASSSPLAKNIQYF. For the CDR3, the DNA is TGTGCCAGCAGCTCACCCTTAGCCAAAAACATTCAGTACTTC.

This clonotype was observed at least ten times. This chain links TRBV5-1 with TRBJ2-2; 8 nucleotides match TRBD2. This CDR3 is built from 14 residues. Germline CDR1 SGHRS, CDR2 YFSETQ. V shed 4 bases, J shed 4 bases, and the junction held 3 bases outside the gene matches. CDR3 DNA sequence: TGCGCCAGCAGCGGACTAGCCTCCACCGGGGAGCTGTTTTTT. This encodes CASSGLASTGELFF.

This clonotype was counted ten times or more. V gene TRBV28 combines with J gene TRBJ2-5, with D maybe TRBD2 (5 bases). Germline V CDR1 and CDR2: MDHEN, SYDVKM. The ends were cut back, 7 bases at V and 5 bases at J, with 8 bases in the middle. The CDR3 loop spans 11 amino acids. This chain's CDR3 is CASTREETQYF. CDR3 bases: TGTGCCAGCACTAGGGAGGAGACCCAGTACTTC.

This clonotype has ten or more counts. The chain is built from TRBV20-1 and TRBJ2-7; D unresolved. Germline values: CDR1 DFQATT, CDR2 SNEGSKA (reference sequence). Trimming stripped 0 bases from V and 4 bases from J, with 13 bases between. The CDR3 is 14 residues long. The CDR3 sequence is CSARDRRDAYEQYF. The CDR3 DNA is TGCAGTGCTAGAGATAGAAGGGATGCGTACGAGCAGTACTTC.

The rearrangement uses TRBV20-1 and TRBJ1-1, with D perhaps TRBD1 (5 bases). With 6 bases removed from V and 1 base from J, the gap between germline ends came to 15 bases. Germline CDR1 DFQATT, CDR2 SNEGSKA (reference sequence). This CDR3 has 14 amino acids. CDR3 bases: TGCAGTGCCACACTGGGACTGGGGAACACTGAAGCTTTCTTT. Its protein is CSATLGLGNTEAFF.

This clonotype was seen many times. The V and J genes are TRBV18 and TRBJ2-2; D perhaps matches TRBD1 (6 bases). V gave up 3 bases and J gave up 6 bases, with 11 bases separating them. The germline gives CDR1 KGHSH, CDR2 LQKENI. This CDR3 comprises 14 residues. Here the CDR3 DNA reads TGTGCCAGCTCACCTGACAGGAGCGCCGGGGAGCTGTTTTTT. It translates to CASSPDRSAGELFF.

This clonotype was detected ten times or more. The chain is built from TRBV20-1 and TRBJ1-2; D gene uncertain. The germline V gene encodes CDR1 DFQATT and CDR2 SNEGSKA (reference sequence). The CDR3 consists of 13 residues. V lost 2 bases to trimming and J lost 6 bases, with 13 bases between them. The CDR3 DNA is TGCAGTGCTAGATACTTGGGTCTAGATGGCTACACCTTC. It specifies CSARYLGLDGYTF.

This clonotype has more than one count but fewer than ten. The rearrangement uses TRBV4-3 and TRBJ1-2; no clear D. The germline V gene has CDR1 LGHNA and CDR2 YSLEER. CDR3 length equals 13 residues. Trimming took off 4 bases at V and 3 bases at J, with 9 bases between the two ends. CDR3 sequence: CASSPDGHYGYTF. The CDR3 nucleotides are TGCGCCAGCAGCCCGGACGGACACTATGGCTACACCTTC.

Written as DNA, the CDR3 is TGCGCCAACAGACCCGCTCCGGGACAGTTCTTATCTGGGGCCAACGTCCTGACTTTC. Protein: CANRPAPGQFLSGANVLTF. V is TRBV5-1 and J is TRBJ2-6; TRBD1 matches 7 bases. V was clipped by 9 bases and J by 1 base; unmatched bases: 19. There are 19 residues in the CDR3. Germline-derived CDR1 and CDR2 are SGHRS and YFSETQ.

This clonotype was seen ten or more times. The chain couples TRBV7-9 to TRBJ2-1; D unclear. V lost 5 bases and J 0 bases, leaving 11 bases between the germline ends. Per germline, CDR1 SEHNR and CDR2 FQNEAQ (reference sequence). This CDR3 is built from 15 residues. CDR3 residues: CASSHQVISYNEQFF. The CDR3, as DNA: TGTGCCAGCAGCCACCAGGTGATCTCCTACAATGAGCAGTTCTTC.